A selection of T cell receptor beta chains follows, all from one sample in a study of blood T cell repertoires in COVID-19. TCRdb's copy holds only in-frame clones and misses some; the assay was immunoSEQ multiplex PCR. The data show just over 150,000 clones, with 85% to 95% seen just once and about 4.5% held by the top ten. The source material was peripheral blood. The receptors originated from a woman in her forties or fifties with acute or convalescent COVID-19. CDR3s include the opening cysteine and the closing phenylalanine or tryptophan. Fields, in order: clone size, V gene, J gene, D gene, CDR3 DNA, CDR3 protein. A D gene is named only where the DNA matches it firmly. Clone size, where shown, is once, few, many, or a class for clones that have expanded.

clone_size: .; v_call: TRBV2; j_call: TRBJ2-7; d_call: .; cdr3_nt: TGTGCCAGCTTAAGGACACGCGAGCAGTACTTC; cdr3_aa: CASLRTREQYF
clone_size: .; v_call: TRBV6-5; j_call: TRBJ1-1; d_call: .; cdr3_nt: TGTGCCAGCAGTTACTCGTTTTCGGGGGGAACCACTGAAGCTTTCTTT; cdr3_aa: CASSYSFSGGTTEAFF
clone_size: .; v_call: TRBV11-2; j_call: TRBJ1-4; d_call: .; cdr3_nt: TGTGCCAGCAGCTTAGGCCGGGATGAAAAACTGTTTTTT; cdr3_aa: CASSLGRDEKLFF
clone_size: .; v_call: TRBV15; j_call: TRBJ1-6; d_call: .; cdr3_nt: TGTGCCACCAGCAGAGATAAGGGGAACAATTCACCCCTCCACTTT; cdr3_aa: CATSRDKGNNSPLHF
clone_size: .; v_call: TRBV7-9; j_call: TRBJ1-5; d_call: TRBD1; cdr3_nt: TGTGCCAGCAGCTTAGACAGGGGGCTTAGAAATCAGCCCCAGCATTTT; cdr3_aa: CASSLDRGLRNQPQHF
clone_size: .; v_call: TRBV28; j_call: TRBJ2-7; d_call: .; cdr3_nt: TGTGCCAGCAGTTTGAGGGGGAGTCTGGTCCACGAGCAGTACTTC; cdr3_aa: CASSLRGSLVHEQYF
clone_size: .; v_call: TRBV5-4; j_call: TRBJ2-2; d_call: TRBD2; cdr3_nt: TGTGCCAGCCAAACTGGTCTGGGGCTAGCGGGGGCCACCGGGGAGCTGTTTTTT; cdr3_aa: CASQTGLGLAGATGELFF
clone_size: .; v_call: TRBV27; j_call: TRBJ2-1; d_call: TRBD1; cdr3_nt: TGTGCCAGCAGTCCCGTACAGAAGACAGGGGATCCTCTCAATGAGCAGTTCTTC; cdr3_aa: CASSPVQKTGDPLNEQFF
clone_size: .; v_call: TRBV5-4; j_call: TRBJ1-2; d_call: .; cdr3_nt: TGTGCCAGCAGCTTAGGAGCAGAAGACTATGGCTACACCTTC; cdr3_aa: CASSLGAEDYGYTF
clone_size: few; v_call: TRBV7-2; j_call: TRBJ2-4; d_call: .; cdr3_nt: TGTGCCAGCCGCTCAGAAAACATTCAGTACTTC; cdr3_aa: CASRSENIQYF
clone_size: .; v_call: TRBV7-2; j_call: TRBJ2-1; d_call: TRBD1; cdr3_nt: TGTGCCAGCAGCTTGTCAATGGGGACCGGGACAGGGTTGAATGAGCAGTTCTTC; cdr3_aa: CASSLSMGTGTGLNEQFF
clone_size: .; v_call: TRBV24-1; j_call: TRBJ1-2; d_call: .; cdr3_nt: TGTGCCACCAGTGGCCGAGGACAAAACTATGGCTACACCTTC; cdr3_aa: CATSGRGQNYGYTF
clone_size: .; v_call: TRBV6-5; j_call: TRBJ1-1; d_call: .; cdr3_nt: TGTGCCAGCAGTTACTACTCCGGGACAGAAGCTTTCTTT; cdr3_aa: CASSYYSGTEAFF
clone_size: .; v_call: TRBV4-1; j_call: TRBJ2-5; d_call: .; cdr3_nt: TGCGCCAGCAGCCAAGTAGCGAGCCAAGAGACCCAGTACTTC; cdr3_aa: CASSQVASQETQYF
clone_size: .; v_call: TRBV6-6; j_call: TRBJ1-2; d_call: .; cdr3_nt: TGTGCCAGCAGTTACCTCCGGACAGACCTTAACTATGGCTACACCTTC; cdr3_aa: CASSYLRTDLNYGYTF
clone_size: .; v_call: TRBV9; j_call: TRBJ2-3; d_call: .; cdr3_nt: TGTGCCAGCAGCCCCTCCGGGAAAACCACAGATACGCAGTATTTT; cdr3_aa: CASSPSGKTTDTQYF
clone_size: .; v_call: TRBV6-5; j_call: TRBJ1-1; d_call: .; cdr3_nt: TGTGCCAGCAGCCCGGTCGGGGAACCTGAAGCTTTCTTT; cdr3_aa: CASSPVGEPEAFF
clone_size: .; v_call: TRBV30; j_call: TRBJ2-4; d_call: TRBD2; cdr3_nt: TGTGCCCCCTCTGGGTGGGCGGGAGGTACAAACATTCAGTACTTC; cdr3_aa: CAPSGWAGGTNIQYF
clone_size: .; v_call: TRBV6-5; j_call: TRBJ2-5; d_call: TRBD2; cdr3_nt: TGTGCCAGCAGTTACTCAAGGCGACTAGCGGAAGAGACCCAGTACTTC; cdr3_aa: CASSYSRRLAEETQYF
clone_size: .; v_call: TRBV6-5; j_call: TRBJ2-1; d_call: .; cdr3_nt: TGTGCCAGCAGTAAGCCGGAGAGGTACAATGAGCAGTTCTTC; cdr3_aa: CASSKPERYNEQFF
clone_size: once; v_call: TRBV6-2/TRBV6-3; j_call: TRBJ2-3; d_call: TRBD2; cdr3_nt: TGTGCCAGCAGTCATCGACTCGCTAGCGGAAATTCACGGGTAGATACGCAGTATTTT; cdr3_aa: CASSHRLASGNSRVDTQYF
clone_size: .; v_call: TRBV7-2; j_call: TRBJ1-2; d_call: TRBD1; cdr3_nt: TGTGCCAGCAGGCCTAGAGGACAGGGGGCTGAAGGCTACACCTTC; cdr3_aa: CASRPRGQGAEGYTF
clone_size: .; v_call: TRBV18; j_call: TRBJ2-5; d_call: .; cdr3_nt: TGTGCCAGCTCACGGTCACAGCAAGAACAAGAGACCCAGTACTTC; cdr3_aa: CASSRSQQEQETQYF
clone_size: .; v_call: TRBV24-1; j_call: TRBJ1-1; d_call: TRBD1; cdr3_nt: TGTGCCACCAGGCAGGGGACAGGGCGGAACACTGAAGCTTTCTTT; cdr3_aa: CATRQGTGRNTEAFF
clone_size: .; v_call: TRBV18; j_call: TRBJ1-2; d_call: .; cdr3_nt: TGTGCCAGCTCACCACAAGCAGGGGACATCGATTCTGGCTACACCTTC; cdr3_aa: CASSPQAGDIDSGYTF
clone_size: .; v_call: TRBV9; j_call: TRBJ2-1; d_call: TRBD2; cdr3_nt: TGTGCCAGCAGCAGGCTAGCGGGGCCTAACAATGAGCAGTTCTTC; cdr3_aa: CASSRLAGPNNEQFF
clone_size: .; v_call: TRBV7-2; j_call: TRBJ2-5; d_call: .; cdr3_nt: TGTGCCAGCAGCTTGTGGACAGAAGAGACCCAGTACTTC; cdr3_aa: CASSLWTEETQYF
clone_size: .; v_call: TRBV3-1/TRBV3-2; j_call: TRBJ2-7; d_call: TRBD2; cdr3_nt: TGTGCCAGCAGCCACATAGCGGGAAAGGGATACGAGCAGTACTTC; cdr3_aa: CASSHIAGKGYEQYF
clone_size: .; v_call: TRBV2; j_call: TRBJ2-7; d_call: TRBD2; cdr3_nt: TGTGCCAGCAGTGAAGCTGGGGGAGGGAAGCAGTACTTC; cdr3_aa: CASSEAGGGKQYF
clone_size: few; v_call: TRBV6-5; j_call: TRBJ2-7; d_call: TRBD1; cdr3_nt: TGTGCCAGCAGTCGGGACAGTATCTACGAGCAGTACTTC; cdr3_aa: CASSRDSIYEQYF
clone_size: .; v_call: TRBV19; j_call: TRBJ1-1; d_call: .; cdr3_nt: TGTGCCAGTAGTTACAGGGTAGGGGATCGAACTGAAGCTTTCTTT; cdr3_aa: CASSYRVGDRTEAFF
clone_size: .; v_call: TRBV30; j_call: TRBJ1-2; d_call: .; cdr3_nt: TGTGCCTGGAGAGGGGGGGCTTATGGCTACACCTTC; cdr3_aa: CAWRGGAYGYTF
clone_size: .; v_call: TRBV7-9; j_call: TRBJ2-7; d_call: TRBD1; cdr3_nt: TGTGCCAGCAGCGATTCCCGGGACAGGACCTACGAGCAGTACTTC; cdr3_aa: CASSDSRDRTYEQYF
clone_size: .; v_call: TRBV27; j_call: TRBJ1-2; d_call: .; cdr3_nt: TGTGCCAGTTCCTTCTTAGGAGAGGTTCGGAACTATGGCTACACCTTC; cdr3_aa: CASSFLGEVRNYGYTF
clone_size: .; v_call: TRBV3-1/TRBV3-2; j_call: TRBJ2-2; d_call: .; cdr3_nt: TGTGCCAGCAGCCAAGAGAAAAACAGGATGGCGAACACCGGGGAGCTGTTTTTT; cdr3_aa: CASSQEKNRMANTGELFF
clone_size: .; v_call: TRBV24-1; j_call: TRBJ2-1; d_call: .; cdr3_nt: TGTGCCACCAGTGGGACAGCCGCCAATGAGCAGTTCTTC; cdr3_aa: CATSGTAANEQFF
clone_size: .; v_call: TRBV27; j_call: TRBJ1-1; d_call: .; cdr3_nt: TGTGCCAGCAGCATATTGGGACCAGGGAGGACTGAAGCTTTCTTT; cdr3_aa: CASSILGPGRTEAFF
clone_size: once; v_call: TRBV14; j_call: TRBJ1-3; d_call: .; cdr3_nt: TGTGCCAGCAGCCAAGATTTCGGGAGCTCTGGAAACACCATATATTTT; cdr3_aa: CASSQDFGSSGNTIYF
clone_size: .; v_call: TRBV28; j_call: TRBJ2-7; d_call: TRBD1; cdr3_nt: TGTGCCAGCAGTCCGGGGACAGGGGGGTCCGAGCAGTACTTC; cdr3_aa: CASSPGTGGSEQYF
clone_size: .; v_call: TRBV28; j_call: TRBJ1-1; d_call: .; cdr3_nt: TGTGCCAGCAGTTTATCAACAGGGATAACAGGAGCTTTCTTT; cdr3_aa: CASSLSTGITGAFF
clone_size: .; v_call: TRBV9; j_call: TRBJ2-3; d_call: TRBD1; cdr3_nt: TGTGCCAGCAGCGTAGAATCGGGGACAGGTTCGGCAGATACGCAGTATTTT; cdr3_aa: CASSVESGTGSADTQYF
clone_size: .; v_call: TRBV9; j_call: TRBJ1-6; d_call: .; cdr3_nt: TGTGCCAGCAGCCCCCAACCTACCTACTATAATTCACCCCTCCACTTT; cdr3_aa: CASSPQPTYYNSPLHF
clone_size: .; v_call: TRBV7-9; j_call: TRBJ1-5; d_call: .; cdr3_nt: TGTGCCAGCAGCTTAACAGGGACACCCCAGCATTTT; cdr3_aa: CASSLTGTPQHF
clone_size: .; v_call: TRBV2; j_call: TRBJ1-1; d_call: .; cdr3_nt: TGTGCCAGCAGTGTACGGGTTATGAACACTGAAGCTTTCTTT; cdr3_aa: CASSVRVMNTEAFF
clone_size: once; v_call: TRBV7-2; j_call: TRBJ2-7; d_call: .; cdr3_nt: TGTGCCAGCAGCTTAGTGCAGGGTGCTAACTACGAGCAGTACTTC; cdr3_aa: CASSLVQGANYEQYF
clone_size: .; v_call: TRBV5-1; j_call: TRBJ2-1; d_call: TRBD2; cdr3_nt: TGCGCCAGCAGCTTGGTGGCTAGCGGGCCGGACAATGAGCAGTTCTTC; cdr3_aa: CASSLVASGPDNEQFF